The source of this T cell receptor beta chain is a study of vaccination and CD4 T cells after COVID-19. The treatment is: approximately 9-day PBMC culture with coronavirus spike peptide pools or control peptides (ViraFEST assay). Two million PBMCs were grown per well alongside roughly 10 IU/ml IL-2 and approximately 9.2 ug/ml peptide pools. The germline V and J ends were trimmed by 6 bases and 5 bases, with 13 bases remaining between them. The CDR3 has 13 residues. With the Oncomine TCR Beta short-read assay, DNA from cultured CD4+ T cells was sequenced. TCRdb called the PCR reads again in MiXCR, with one record for every CDR3 protein. The sample contains more than 15,000 distinct CDR3 sequences, approximately 68% of which appear only once. Note on this clonotype: Its antigen is still unknown.

Sequencing input: CD4+ T cells from blood, cultured in vitro. The gene calls are TRBV12-3 or TRBV12-4 and TRBJ2-5; D perhaps matches TRBD1 (6 bases). This receptor was obtained from a human donor who had recovered from COVID-19. The CDR3 protein is CASSHGQQETQYF. In DNA form, the CDR3 reads TGTGCCAGCAGCCATGGACAGCAGGAGACCCAGTACTTC.